The clone carrying this T cell receptor beta chain was counted between two and nine times. Primed by a sample-barcoded 5' primer and a J-beta primer mix, a second PCR proceeded for about 6 to 11 cycles. TCRdb fed the 5' RACE reads into MiXCR, producing one record per CDR3 protein. This repertoire shows about 800,000 distinct CDR3 sequences, more than 20% found once; its top ten account for approximately 4%. The sample belongs to a study of blood T cells in healthy people across ages. Trimming removed 8 bases from V and 10 bases from J; junction bases left unmatched: 11. The V gene's germline CDR1 is SGHAT and CDR2 FQNNGV. The CDR3 totals 14 residues. This sample was shared with a second study, whose subject was T cells of mothers and their children. That publication notes: RNA extracted was entirely used for cDNA synthesis, roughly 1.4 ug per 15 ul.

The V and J genes are TRBV11-2 and TRBJ2-1; 10 bases are a match to TRBD2. This TCR was sampled from a boy aged 5-17 years in good health. What was sequenced was blood. The chain's CDR3 is CASSPSGGAYEQFF. CDR3 bases: TGTGCCAGCTCACCAAGCGGGGGGGCCTACGAGCAGTTCTTC.